The next 29 T cell receptor beta chains were all read from a single sample in a study of beta chain features in type 1 diabetes. General observations from the study: Significant though moderate, a shortening of TCRB CDR3s appeared in all four CD4+ subsets of Type 1 diabetes patients.

These TCRs' antigens remain unknown. The whole isolated RNA underwent reverse transcription, so sequencing captured expressed TCRB transcripts. Measured with immunoSEQ multiplex PCR; TCRdb has only the in-frame clones, and not every one. The repertoire holds about 120,000 clones, with about 16% as singletons. Input material: central memory CD4+ T cells from blood. The source is a young man with type 1 diabetes.

This clone was observed a few times. The chain recombines TRBV7-9 with TRBJ2-7, with 7 bases that match TRBD2. Germline V gene data show CDR1 as SEHNR and CDR2 as FQNEAQ (reference sequence). With V trimmed by 5 bases and J by 6 bases, 16 bases remained unmatched. CDR3 length: 16 amino acids. CDR3 sequence (DNA): TGTGCCAGCAGCCAGCGAGGGAGCGGGGAATTTGGCGAGCAGTACTTC. Its translation: CASSQRGSGEFGEQYF.

The CDR3, as DNA: TGTGCCAGCAGCGTAGGTGGGACTAGTATAGCCGAGCAGTACTTC. This encodes CASSVGGTSIAEQYF. V and J are TRBV9 and TRBJ2-7; 8 bases fit TRBD2. The CDR3 consists of 15 residues. In germline, CDR1 is SGDLS, CDR2 YYNGEE. Unmatched junction bases numbered 8, after V lost 0 bases and J lost 6 bases.

This clone was seen repeatedly, ten times or more. The chain uses TRBV7-2 and TRBJ2-3, with D unclear. V was shortened by 5 bases and J by 5 bases, with 14 bases between the two germline ends. This CDR3 is built from 14 residues. Germline V gene lookup returns CDR1 SGHTA and CDR2 FQGNSA. CDR3 in amino acids: CASSPHTTLDTQYF. The CDR3 region has the DNA TGTGCCAGCAGCCCGCACACAACCCTAGATACGCAGTATTTT.

This clone is judged medium-sized (0.01 to 0.1%). The J gene is TRBJ2-1, the V gene TRBV5-4; tentative D call: TRBD1 (7 bases). Germline lookup yields CDR1 SGHNT and CDR2 YYREEE (reference sequence). The germline V and J ends were trimmed by 6 bases and 8 bases, with 21 bases remaining between them. This CDR3 spans 15 amino acids. The CDR3 region has the DNA TGTGCCAGCACCCTAGGGGGCTCGCGGGGCGATGAGCAGTTCTTC. Translated, it gives CASTLGGSRGDEQFF.

This clone came up a few times. CDR3 residues: CASSLMPSRNTIYF. DNA of the CDR3: TGTGCCAGCAGCTTAATGCCCTCCCGAAACACCATATATTTT. The gene calls are TRBV7-2 and TRBJ1-3; D is ambiguous. This CDR3 contains 14 residues. Trimming left V 2 bases short and J 5 bases short, with 10 bases between. CDR1 SGHTA and CDR2 FQGNSA come from the germline V gene.

This clone was observed a few times. The V gene is TRBV7-9, the J gene TRBJ2-7, with TRBD1 matching 9 bases. Germline V CDR1 and CDR2: SEHNR, FQNEAQ (reference sequence). Trimming at V came to 5 bases and at J to 5 bases, leaving 10 bases not matched to a gene. The CDR3 is made up of 15 amino acids. DNA for the CDR3: TGTGCCAGCAGCAGGACAGGGGAGTCATCGGACGAGCAGTACTTC. This sequence encodes CASSRTGESSDEQYF.

This clone appeared many times. The chain uses TRBV5-6 and TRBJ1-2; TRBD1 is a possible D gene (5 bases). The CDR3 has 11 residues. V lost 3 bases and J 9 bases, leaving 9 bases between the germline ends. Germline-derived CDR1 and CDR2 are SGHDT and YYEEEE. CDR3: CASSWDSSYTF. The CDR3 bases are TGTGCCAGCAGCTGGGACTCAAGCTACACCTTC. The full variable domain, its missing parts supplied by reference TRBV5-6 and TRBJ1-2, is DAGVTQSPTHLIKTRGQQVTLRCSPKSGHDTVSWYQQALGQGPQFIFQYYEEEERQRGNFPDRFSGHQFPNYSSELNVNALLLGDSALYLCASSWDSSYTFGSGTRLTVV.

This clone was recorded a few times. The chain uses TRBV9 and TRBJ2-3; 10 bases match TRBD1. Germline V lookup: CDR1 SGDLS, CDR2 YYNGEE. This CDR3 region has 15 residues. J gave up 3 bases and V 3 bases, and 4 bases lay outside the gene matches. This chain's CDR3 is CASSAGTGVTDTQYF. CDR3 sequence (DNA): TGTGCCAGCAGCGCCGGGACAGGGGTAACAGATACGCAGTATTTT.

V usage is TRBV18 and J usage is TRBJ1-4, with unresolved D. The germline gives CDR1 KGHSH, CDR2 LQKENI. V was pared by 1 base and J by 6 bases, with 9 bases between. The CDR3 extends over 14 amino acids. CDR3 protein: CASSPQSGDEKLFF. DNA of the CDR3: TGTGCCAGCTCACCACAATCTGGTGATGAAAAACTGTTTTTT.

The chain uses TRBV2 and TRBJ1-2; possible D gene TRBD1, 6 bases. The CDR3 consists of 13 residues. Germline V gene lookup returns CDR1 SNHLY and CDR2 FYNNEI. V was cut by 10 bases and J by 8 bases, with 20 bases left in between. The CDR3 nucleotides read TGTGCCACTCGGACAGCATACGAGCTGGGCTACACCTTC. This gives the protein CATRTAYELGYTF. The complete variable domain, with remaining parts taken from reference TRBV2 and TRBJ1-2, reads EPEVTQTPSHQVTQMGQEVILRCVPISNHLYFYWYRQILGQKVEFLVSFYNNEISEKSEIFDDQFSVERPDGSNFTLKIRSTKLEDSAMYFCATRTAYELGYTFGSGTRLTVV.

The V gene is TRBV29-1, the J gene TRBJ2-1; D is possibly TRBD2 (5 bases). Trimming took off 4 bases at V and 2 bases at J, with 9 bases between the two ends. The germline CDR1 and CDR2 sequences are SQVTM and ANQGSEA. The CDR3 runs 13 residues. The CDR3 sequence is CSVGRTAYNEQFF. The CDR3 coding sequence is TGCAGCGTTGGAAGGACTGCCTACAATGAGCAGTTCTTC.

The table lists this clone with a few counts. The rearrangement joins TRBV30 to TRBJ2-5, with 8 positions matching TRBD1. CDR1 is GTSNPN, CDR2 SVGIG, per germline (reference sequence). Trimming at V came to 2 bases and at J to 5 bases, leaving 10 bases not matched to a gene. The length of the CDR3 is 15 residues. In DNA form, the CDR3 reads TGTGCCTGGAGTCAATTAAATACAGGGGGGGAGACCCAGTACTTC. Translating it yields CAWSQLNTGGETQYF.

This clone has more than one count but fewer than ten. This chain links TRBV6-5 with TRBJ2-7, with 12 positions matching TRBD1. The CDR3 loop spans 14 amino acids. CDR1 and CDR2 (germline): MNHEY, SVGAGI. V was clipped by 7 bases and J by 4 bases; unmatched bases: 5. Here the CDR3 DNA reads TGTGCCAGCACCGGGACAGGGGGCCGGTACGAGCAGTACTTC. This translates into CASTGTGGRYEQYF.

This clone was picked up a small number of times. The rearrangement joins TRBV28 to TRBJ1-2, with D unclear. In germline, CDR1 is MDHEN, CDR2 SYDVKM. Between the trimmed V and J ends, which lost 7 bases and 5 bases, there was a span of 17 bases. The CDR3 extends over 14 amino acids. The CDR3 nucleotides are TGTGCCAGCACCTCCGTTGCTCTTTCTTATGGCTACACCTTC. This sequence encodes CASTSVALSYGYTF.

This clone came up a few times. The chain employs TRBV5-6 and TRBJ1-5, with no clear D. The germline gives CDR1 SGHDT, CDR2 YYEEEE. The CDR3 has 14 residues. Trimming shortened V by 4 bases and J by 6 bases, and 14 bases separated the two germline ends. CDR3 sequence reads: CASSRNRVGQPQHF. DNA for the CDR3: TGTGCCAGCAGCCGAAATCGTGTGGGTCAGCCCCAGCATTTT.

The chain employs TRBV6-6 and TRBJ2-5, with D possibly TRBD2 on 7 matching bases. In germline, CDR1 is MNHNY, CDR2 SVGAGI (reference sequence). The CDR3 loop spans 13 amino acids. Trimming took 7 bases from V and 11 from J, leaving 20 bases between them. The CDR3 sequence: CASKDSGGREQYF. The CDR3 coding sequence is TGTGCCAGCAAGGACAGTGGAGGGCGGGAGCAGTACTTC.

This clone was recorded a few times. The rearrangement links TRBV4-3 to TRBJ2-3; D is undetermined. V lost 3 bases, J lost 0 bases, and 13 bases lay in between. The germline gives CDR1 LGHNA, CDR2 YSLEER. This CDR3 region has 16 residues. The CDR3 reads CASSQNSLASTDTQYF. CDR3 DNA: TGCGCCAGCAGCCAGAACAGTCTGGCTAGCACAGATACGCAGTATTTT.

This clone has only a few counts. The chain combines TRBV9 with TRBJ1-2; D is undetermined. The V and J ends lost 4 bases and 4 bases respectively, with 14 bases between them. CDR1 is SGDLS and CDR2 is YYNGEE in the germline V gene. The length of the CDR3 is 14 residues. Here the CDR3 DNA reads TGTGCCAGCAGCCGTACTGGAGTGATCTATGGCTACACCTTC. Protein sequence: CASSRTGVIYGYTF.

The V and J genes are TRBV4-3 and TRBJ2-3; 7 positions match TRBD2. The ends lost 0 bases at V and 2 bases at J; junction bases unmatched: 8. CDR3 length equals 17 residues. The germline V gene encodes CDR1 LGHNA and CDR2 YSLEER. The CDR3 sequence is CASSQDYGRGTTDTQYF. CDR3 sequence (DNA): TGCGCCAGCAGCCAAGATTATGGGCGGGGGACCACAGATACGCAGTATTTT.

This clone showed up many times. The V call is TRBV9, the J call TRBJ1-4; 7 positions match TRBD1. The CDR3 runs 15 residues. CDR1 and CDR2 from the germline V gene are SGDLS and YYNGEE. The J segment lost 2 bases and the V segment lost 3 bases, leaving 4 bases of the junction unmatched. For the CDR3, the DNA is TGTGCCAGCAGCGCCAGGGGGAGGACTAATGAAAAACTGTTTTTT. Amino acids: CASSARGRTNEKLFF.

V and J are TRBV27 and TRBJ2-1; 14 nucleotides align to TRBD2. The CDR3 is made up of 17 amino acids. Germline values: CDR1 MNHEY, CDR2 SMNVEV (reference sequence). V lost 6 bases to trimming and J lost 0 bases; unmatched junction nucleotides: 4. The CDR3 spells CASSRGLAGGSYNEQFF. In DNA form, the CDR3 reads TGTGCCAGCAGCCGAGGACTAGCGGGGGGCTCCTACAATGAGCAGTTCTTC.

The rearrangement uses TRBV7-6 and TRBJ2-5; D remains unclear. The germline V gene has CDR1 SGHVS and CDR2 FNYEAQ. V lost 0 bases and J 2 bases, leaving 10 bases between the germline ends. The CDR3 consists of 15 residues. The CDR3 DNA sequence: TGTGCCAGCAGCTTAGCGCCGGCAGGTCAAGAGACCCAGTACTTC. Its protein product is CASSLAPAGQETQYF.

In this sample, this clone turned up a few times. The V gene is TRBV6-1, the J gene TRBJ2-3; 11 bases are shared with TRBD2. CDR1 is MNHNS and CDR2 is SASEGT in the germline V gene. V gave up 1 base and J gave up 0 bases; unmatched junction bases: 6. The CDR3 has 18 residues. CDR3 amino acids: CASSEGVAGGQSTDTQYF. CDR3 coding DNA: TGTGCCAGCAGTGAAGGCGTAGCGGGGGGGCAGAGCACAGATACGCAGTATTTT.

This clone was seen more than once but under ten times. The V call is TRBV7-2, the J call TRBJ2-6; the D gene is possibly TRBD1 (6 bases). Trimming removed 6 bases at V and 2 bases at J, with 8 bases between. Germline CDR1 and CDR2: SGHTA and FQGNSA. CDR3 size: 14 residues. Here the CDR3 reads CASRQGTGANVLTF. The CDR3, as DNA: TGTGCCAGCAGGCAGGGGACTGGGGCCAACGTCCTGACTTTC.

The sample holds many counts of this clone. The chain carries TRBV7-9 and TRBJ1-4; D remains unclear. CDR3 length: 15 amino acids. Germline V CDR1 and CDR2: SEHNR, FQNEAQ (reference sequence). The V end lost 7 bases, the J end lost 7 bases, and 19 bases lay between the germline ends. DNA for the CDR3: TGTGCCAGCACCCCAACAACGTCCGGAGGTGAAAAACTGTTTTTT. It codes for CASTPTTSGGEKLFF.

Only a few counts were recorded for this clone. CDR3 protein: CASFQGSRTMNTEAFF. The CDR3 DNA sequence: TGTGCCAGCTTTCAGGGGAGTCGGACGATGAACACTGAAGCTTTCTTT. The chain uses TRBV7-9 and TRBJ1-1, with D maybe TRBD1 (6 bases). This CDR3 is 16 amino acids long. Germline V CDR1 and CDR2: SEHNR, FQNEAQ (reference sequence). The V end was cut by 8 bases, the J end by 0 bases, with 19 bases between.

The chain links TRBV10-3 to TRBJ2-3, with 9 bases aligning to TRBD2. Germline CDR1 is ENHRY and CDR2 is SYGVKD. V gave up 2 bases and J gave up 3 bases; unmatched junction bases: 3. The CDR3 contains 15 residues. CDR3 in amino acids: CAISEERGVTDTQYF. CDR3 bases: TGTGCCATCAGTGAGGAGCGGGGGGTGACAGATACGCAGTATTTT.

This clone was seen more than once but under ten times. This sequence joins TRBV4-3 and TRBJ2-1; weak D call: TRBD2 (7 bases). With 3 bases removed from V and 0 bases from J, the gap between germline ends came to 21 bases. CDR3 length: 19 amino acids. Germline assignment: CDR1 LGHNA and CDR2 YSLEER. The chain's CDR3 is CASSQTRGRGRSSYNEQFF. CDR3 in DNA: TGCGCCAGCAGCCAGACACGTGGGCGGGGGCGAAGCTCCTACAATGAGCAGTTCTTC.

This rearrangement joins TRBV6-5 to TRBJ1-6, with D unresolved. The ends were cut back, 0 bases at V and 8 bases at J, with 14 bases in the middle. CDR1 MNHEY and CDR2 SVGAGI come from the germline V gene. The CDR3 consists of 16 residues. CDR3: CASSYSTPSADSPLHF. The CDR3 nucleotides are TGTGCCAGCAGTTACTCCACCCCCTCGGCGGATTCACCCCTCCACTTT.